The 14 T cell receptor beta chains given below trace back to one sample, sequenced in a study of cytomegalovirus exposure and HLA in healthy donors. The study ran its PCR with 60 Vbeta and 13 Jbeta primers. Clones were read by immunoSEQ multiplex PCR, and TCRdb kept only the in-frame ones, dropping some. The sample has tens of thousands of clones, 70% to 85% seen once. Sequenced material: PBMCs. Receptor source: a man aged 45-60 years in good health and CMV-seronegative.

The chain joins TRBV5-1 to TRBJ2-3; TRBD1 matches 7 bases. This CDR3 has 16 residues. Germline loops: CDR1 SGHRS, CDR2 YFSETQ. V lost 4 bases and J lost 6; bases outside the gene matches: 14. The CDR3 spells CASSTGLGQASDTQYF. CDR3 coding DNA: TGCGCCAGCAGCACGGGCCTCGGACAGGCTTCTGATACGCAGTATTTT.

The rearrangement joins TRBV4-1 to TRBJ2-2, with TRBD2 as a possible D gene (5 bases). This CDR3 comprises 15 residues. V was trimmed by 4 bases and J by 2 bases, leaving 11 bases between them. The germline V gene encodes CDR1 MGHRA and CDR2 YSYEKL. The DNA of the CDR3 is TGCGCCAGCAGCCGCGGGCCCGCCAACACCGGGGAGCTGTTTTTT. It is translated as CASSRGPANTGELFF.

CDR3 sequence: CASSVGQPEKLFF. CDR3 nucleotides: TGTGCCAGTAGTGTGGGACAACCTGAAAAACTGTTTTTT. The chain combines TRBV19 with TRBJ1-4; tentative D call: TRBD1 (6 bases). This CDR3 region has 13 residues. Germline V gene lookup returns CDR1 LNHDA and CDR2 SQIVND (reference sequence). The ends were cut back, 5 bases at V and 7 bases at J, with 11 bases in the middle.

The chain couples TRBV19 to TRBJ1-6; tentative D call: TRBD1 (5 bases). Germline CDR1 and CDR2: LNHDA and SQIVND (reference sequence). This CDR3 comprises 14 residues. Trimming shortened V by 3 bases and J by 7 bases, and 10 bases separated the two germline ends. The CDR3 spells CASSMDNYNSPLHF. The CDR3 nucleotides read TGTGCCAGTAGTATGGACAACTACAATTCACCCCTCCACTTT.

This chain links TRBV18 with TRBJ2-1; TRBD1 agrees at 9 bases. J was trimmed by 8 bases and V by 3 bases; bases with no gene match: 8. The CDR3 length is 15 residues. Germline V gene sequence: CDR1 KGHSH, CDR2 LQKENI. CDR3 protein: CASSPGQGRLYEQFF. The CDR3 coding sequence is TGTGCCAGCTCACCCGGACAGGGGCGCCTCTATGAGCAGTTCTTC. The entire variable domain, with the rest obtained from reference TRBV18 and TRBJ2-1, is as follows: NAGVMQNPRHLVRRRGQEARLRCSPMKGHSHVYWYRQLPEEGLKFMVYLQKENIIDESGMPKERFSAEFPKEGPSILRIQQVVRGDSAAYFCASSPGQGRLYEQFFGPGTRLTVL.

The V gene is TRBV5-1, the J gene TRBJ2-7; D may be TRBD2 (6 bases). Looked up from germline, CDR1 is SGHRS and CDR2 is YFSETQ. This CDR3 is built from 14 residues. V shed 0 bases and J shed 3 bases, with 10 bases lying between them. The CDR3 region is CASSLGRRVYEQYF. As DNA, the CDR3 is TGCGCCAGCAGCTTGGGTCGGAGGGTCTACGAGCAGTACTTC.

This clone has a single count. This chain joins TRBV18 and TRBJ1-4; no clear D gene. CDR1 and CDR2 from the germline V gene are KGHSH and LQKENI. V was pared by 0 bases and J by 4 bases, with 6 bases between. The CDR3 totals 14 residues. For the CDR3, the DNA is TGTGCCAGCTCACCACCGTCAGTTAATGAAAAACTGTTTTTT. This encodes CASSPPSVNEKLFF.

The CDR3 loop is CASSTQTAKNIQYF. DNA of the CDR3: TGTGCCAGCAGCACACAGACAGCCAAAAACATTCAGTACTTC. The chain couples TRBV6-1 to TRBJ2-4; D remains ambiguous. V was trimmed by 6 bases and J by 0 bases, leaving 9 bases between them. The germline gives CDR1 MNHNS, CDR2 SASEGT. The CDR3 extends over 14 amino acids.

The CDR3 DNA sequence: TGTGCCAGCAGCCAAGGTGTGAGGGCTGGGGCCAACGTCCTGACTTTC. Translated: CASSQGVRAGANVLTF. The genes are TRBV14 and TRBJ2-6; tentative D call: TRBD2 (5 bases). This CDR3 comprises 16 residues. V was pared by 1 base and J by 2 bases, with 9 bases between. The germline V gene encodes CDR1 SGHDN and CDR2 FVKESK.

The gene calls are TRBV11-2 and TRBJ2-2, with 7 bases matching TRBD1. Germline V gene data show CDR1 as SGHAT and CDR2 as FQNNGV. V shed 8 bases, J shed 1 base, and the junction held 7 bases outside the gene matches. This CDR3 spans 15 amino acids. CDR3 bases: TGTGCCAGCGGGAATCAGGGGGTGAACACCGGGGAGCTGTTTTTT. This codes for CASGNQGVNTGELFF.

The chain uses TRBV29-1 and TRBJ1-4, with TRBD1 as a possible D gene (6 bases). This CDR3 has 13 residues. From germline, CDR1 is SQVTM and CDR2 ANQGSEA. Trimming cost V 7 bases and J 7 bases, with 16 bases left between them. CDR3 region: CSAFYRGAEKLFF. CDR3 DNA: TGCAGCGCGTTCTACCGGGGGGCTGAAAAACTGTTTTTT.

A single count supports this clone. The V call is TRBV12-5, the J call TRBJ2-3; D gene ambiguous. Trimming removed 3 bases from V and 6 bases from J, with 4 bases in between. The CDR3 contains 11 residues. Germline V CDR1 and CDR2: LGHNT, FRNRAP. The CDR3: CASGLADTQYF. Here the CDR3 DNA reads TGTGCTAGTGGTTTAGCGGATACGCAGTATTTT. Using reference TRBV12-5 and TRBJ2-3 for the parts outside the CDR3, the full variable domain is DARVTQTPRHKVTEMGQEVTMRCQPILGHNTVFWYRQTMMQGLELLAYFRNRAPLDDSGMPKDRFSAEMPDATLATLKIQPSEPRDSAVYFCASGLADTQYFGPGTRLTVL.

V is TRBV7-9 and J is TRBJ2-3; unclear D gene. This CDR3 has 12 residues. The germline V gene has CDR1 SEHNR and CDR2 FQNEAQ (reference sequence). V lost 5 bases, J lost 2 bases, and 5 bases lay in between. DNA of the CDR3: TGTGCCAGCAGCAAACACACAGATACGCAGTATTTT. It translates to CASSKHTDTQYF.

The chain recombines TRBV6-5 with TRBJ2-3; no clear D gene. The V end lost 2 bases, the J end lost 4 bases, and 7 bases lay between the germline ends. The V gene's germline CDR1 is MNHEY and CDR2 SVGAGI. This CDR3 comprises 13 residues. CDR3 DNA sequence: TGTGCCAGCAGTTACGCCACTGCAGATACGCAGTATTTT. Amino acids: CASSYATADTQYF.